This T cell receptor beta chain was captured in a study of response to subunit inactivated influenza vaccine (dated by TCRdb to 2016 to 2019). Background for the entire study: Deep quantitative profiling of the T cell receptor repertoire was used in the study to follow responses to a trivalent subunit inactivated influenza vaccine. The research as a whole found: It was suggested by the authors that each seasonal influenza vaccination may recruit only a limited number of new T cells.

The library was produced with RT-PCR. Sequencer: Illumina HiSeq 2500. In-frame beta chains were kept once TCRdb had trimmed the public reads at Q25 with fastp and called clones with MiXCR. Rows merge per CDR3 protein into single entries with the most common DNA and genes. The table for this sample lists about 540,000 distinct CDR3 sequences; roughly a quarter of them were counted only once. The ten most abundant clones make up 2.8% of the sample. In its sample, this clonotype was seen a few times. Its antigen is unknown. No much larger clone exists at a distance of one base, and base qualities are not known. The junction shows trimming of 1 base on V and 0 bases on J, and the gene matches do not reach 3 bases of it. The CDR3 covers 15 residues, taking in both the cysteine and the phenylalanine. The sequence is cut down to CDR3 DNA, 45 bases in frame from base 1. CDR1 is given as DFQATT and CDR2 as SNEGSKA, both from the germline V gene (reference sequence).

The same data also contributed to another study, on T cells expressing NK-cell markers. The second paper further reports: The TCR beta cDNA libraries were made using 5'RACE template switching, a step that added both a universal primer site and unique molecular identifiers. In sorted CD3+CD56+NKG2C+, CD3+CD56+NKG2C- and CD3+CD56-NKG2C+ T-cell subsets from several donors, TCR beta-chain repertoires were profiled. Of the eight sequenced donors, seven were found to be HCMV-seropositive and one was found to be HCMV-seronegative. To restrict sorting to alphabetaTCR-expressing T cells, an anti-gammadeltaTCR antibody was added in several experiments. In five to seven donors, the dominant CD3+CD56+NKG2C+ clonotypes were found to rank among the top 10 CD8+ clonotypes and to make up about 1.0-7.5% of CD8+ T cells. Those dominant clonotypes were again the most abundant among CD3+CD56-NKG2C+ cells in a few donors, at about 25-65%. It remained unclear whether the expanded NKG2C-expressing T cell clones were specific for HCMV antigens. The study sequenced eight donors, all healthy volunteers chosen at random: three men and five women. A commercial ELISA kit detecting HCMV-specific IgG in serum was used to determine HCMV serostatus. Peripheral blood mononuclear cells were isolated from blood by Ficoll density gradient centrifugation. Using Miltenyi isolation kits, CD4+ and CD8+ T cells were isolated from PBMC through magnetic immunoseparation. Priming for cDNA synthesis came from the TCR beta constant segment, and two successive PCR amplification steps followed. The libraries were sequenced on Illumina HiSeq 2000/2500, MiSeq or NextSeq, producing 2 x 150 bp reads. MIGEC was used to demultiplex reads and group the reads by UMI, and MiTCR was used to assemble and quantify clonotypes. To exclude erroneous sequences, any TCR cDNA sequence not supported by at least two reads was discarded. The tcR package was used for downstream repertoire analysis, with clonotypes matched between fractions based on CDR3 nucleotide sequence plus V segment. VDJmatch was used to annotate antigen specificity against VDJdb, with one amino acid substitution allowed in CDR3.

The chain is encoded by TRBV20-1 joined to TRBJ1-1; TRBD1 aligns with 9 central bases. The sequenced sample was CD4+ T cells sorted from PBMCs, obtained 12 days after vaccination. This TCR was recovered from a man in his fifties who received an inactivated influenza vaccine. Donor details come from another sample of the same person, matched by shared clones. For the CDR3, the sequence is CSARVRDRVNTEAFF. The nucleotide sequence is TGCAGTGCTAGAGTGAGGGACAGGGTGAACACTGAAGCTTTCTTT.